This is a list of T cell receptor beta chains from one sample in a study of blood T cell repertoires in COVID-19. Profiled with immunoSEQ multiplex PCR; TCRdb holds only in-frame clones, not every one. The data contain about 33,000 clones, approximately 80% of them seen just once; the ten biggest clones take up around 15%. Sequencing input: peripheral blood. Receptor source: a man aged 65 to 79 with acute or convalescent COVID-19. Each CDR3 is given with its conserved first and last residue.

V gene	J gene	CDR3 protein
TRBV7-2	TRBJ2-5	CASSLSTSGAQETQYF
TRBV27	TRBJ1-2	CASSLSGQDPDGYTF
TRBV6-2/TRBV6-3	TRBJ2-7	CASSYSGGPYEQYF
TRBV7-2	TRBJ1-1	CASRPDRSQNTEAFF
TRBV24-1	TRBJ1-1	CATSDPRGHAEAFF
TRBV5-6	TRBJ2-1	CARRRAGGFNEQFF
TRBV30	TRBJ2-7	CAWSPNQGSAQYF
TRBV28	TRBJ2-1	CASSSSSGLGTVLNEQFF
TRBV5-4	TRBJ1-1	CASSSRTEAFF
TRBV5-6	TRBJ1-4	CASSLWAVNEKLFF
TRBV10-1	TRBJ1-1	CASSPRAKDEAFF
TRBV28	TRBJ1-2	CASRLPGQGKSGYTF
TRBV18	TRBJ1-1	CASSPRTGETEAFF
TRBV28	TRBJ2-7	CASSQWGLAGGPGEQYF
TRBV29-1	TRBJ2-7	CSVEGPKYEQYF
TRBV10-1	TRBJ1-1	CASRRGRGQNTEAFF
TRBV6-5	TRBJ1-4	CASSPQGAANEKLFF
TRBV30	TRBJ2-7	CAWSMGKTGAREQYF
TRBV28	TRBJ1-5	CASSLRPNYSNQPQHF
TRBV6-2/TRBV6-3	TRBJ2-3	CASSYSNSRTQYF
TRBV30	TRBJ2-7	CAWSVTASGRVEQYF
TRBV18	TRBJ1-5	CASSPTGGEDQPQHF
TRBV5-6	TRBJ2-1	CASRGQGPSSYNEQFF